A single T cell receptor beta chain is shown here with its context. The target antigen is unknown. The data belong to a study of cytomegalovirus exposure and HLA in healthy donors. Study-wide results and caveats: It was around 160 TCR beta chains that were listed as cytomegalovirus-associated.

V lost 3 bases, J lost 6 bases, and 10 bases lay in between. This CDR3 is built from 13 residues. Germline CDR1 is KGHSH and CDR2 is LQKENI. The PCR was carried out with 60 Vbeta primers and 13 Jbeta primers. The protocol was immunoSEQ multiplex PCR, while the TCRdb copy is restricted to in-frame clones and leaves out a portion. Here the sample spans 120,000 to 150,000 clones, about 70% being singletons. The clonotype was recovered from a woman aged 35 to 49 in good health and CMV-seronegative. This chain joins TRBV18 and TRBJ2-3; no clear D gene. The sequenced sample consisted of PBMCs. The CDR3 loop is CASSPPPRDTQYF. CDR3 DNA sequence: TGTGCCAGCTCACCCCCGCCGCGGGATACGCAGTATTTT.